The 16 T cell receptor beta chains presented below share a single source sample, sequenced in a study of CD8 T cells in ankylosing spondylitis. TCRdb recomputed calls from the 5' RACE reads with MiXCR, one row per CDR3 protein. This table holds approximately 100,000 distinct CDR3 sequences, 24% found once. The material sequenced was synovial fluid, either unsorted or a sorted T cell fraction (not recorded which). The receptors originated from a male donor with ankylosing spondylitis.

This clonotype occurred many times. This chain links TRBV7-9 with TRBJ2-3; no clear D gene. The V end was cut by 11 bases, the J end by 1 base, with 13 bases between. Germline CDR1 and CDR2: SEHNR and FQNEAQ (reference sequence). The CDR3 has 13 amino acids. CDR3 sequence (DNA): TGTGCCTGCGGAAACGCCGGCACAGATACGCAGTATTTT. It is translated as CACGNAGTDTQYF.

This chain links TRBV12-3 or TRBV12-4 with TRBJ2-1; D remains unclear. The CDR3 runs to 12 residues. V lost 1 base to trimming and J lost 5 bases, with 3 bases between them. The CDR3 DNA sequence: TGTGCCAGCAGTTTAGACCACAATGAGCAGTTCTTC. It is translated as CASSLDHNEQFF.

The V and J genes are TRBV7-9 and TRBJ1-2, with D maybe TRBD1 (5 bases). This CDR3 contains 16 residues. CDR1 and CDR2 (germline): SEHNR, FQNEAQ (reference sequence). The ends were cut back, 0 bases at V and 4 bases at J, with 15 bases in the middle. This CDR3 reads CASSLALTGASYGYTF. CDR3 in DNA: TGTGCCAGCAGCTTAGCGCTAACAGGAGCCTCCTATGGCTACACCTTC.

The rearrangement joins TRBV12-3 or TRBV12-4 to TRBJ2-5; D is tentatively TRBD1 or TRBD2 (5 bases each). Between the trimmed V and J ends, which lost 6 bases and 1 base, there was a span of 9 bases. The CDR3 totals 13 residues. CDR3 protein: CASSAGTQETQYF. CDR3 nucleotides: TGTGCCAGCAGCGCAGGGACCCAAGAGACCCAGTACTTC.

This clonotype was observed many times. CDR3 coding DNA: TGTGCCATCGGGGCGGCGGGTATGAATGGCTACACCTTC. This sequence encodes CAIGAAGMNGYTF. The V call is TRBV10-3, the J call TRBJ1-2; maybe TRBD1 (5 bases). The germline CDR1 and CDR2 sequences are ENHRY and SYGVKD. The CDR3 contains 13 residues. Trimming left V 8 bases short and J 6 bases short, with 16 bases between.

This chain connects TRBV9 to TRBJ1-5, with D perhaps matching TRBD1 (5 bases). The V end was cut by 0 bases, the J end by 4 bases, with 11 bases between. The CDR3 has 15 residues. Per germline, CDR1 SGDLS and CDR2 YYNGEE. CDR3 amino acids: CASSVGGGVNQPQHF. CDR3 DNA: TGTGCCAGCAGCGTAGGTGGGGGGGTAAATCAGCCCCAGCATTTT.

This sequence joins TRBV20-1 and TRBJ2-7; 7 positions agree with TRBD2. Germline-derived CDR1 and CDR2 are DFQATT and SNEGSKA (reference sequence). V dropped 1 base and J dropped 3; count of bases not matched to a gene: 9. The CDR3 runs 15 residues. Written as DNA, the CDR3 is TGCAGTGCTAGAGCGACCGGGACTAACATCTACGAGCAGTACTTC. Translation: CSARATGTNIYEQYF.

This clonotype was seen repeatedly, ten times or more. V and J are TRBV6-5 and TRBJ2-2; the D gene is possibly TRBD1 (6 bases). Trimming shortened V by 5 bases and J by 6 bases, and 16 bases separated the two germline ends. CDR1 is MNHEY, CDR2 SVGAGI, per germline. The CDR3 runs 15 residues. CDR3 DNA sequence: TGTGCCAGCAGTATAGAGTACAGGGCCTCCGGGGAGCTGTTTTTT. It is translated as CASSIEYRASGELFF.

Many counts were recorded for this clonotype. The CDR3 region has the DNA TGTGCCAGCAGTTTATGGATGTATGGCTACACCTTC. Translating gives CASSLWMYGYTF. V and J are TRBV12-3 or TRBV12-4 and TRBJ1-2; D call uncertain. Between the trimmed V and J ends, which lost 2 bases and 5 bases, there was a span of 6 bases. The CDR3 has 12 amino acids.

This clonotype has just one count. The chain uses TRBV9 and TRBJ2-5, with 8 bases identical to TRBD2. CDR1 and CDR2 (germline): SGDLS, YYNGEE. The CDR3 runs 16 residues. V was clipped by 4 bases and J by 1 base; unmatched bases: 9. The CDR3 spells CASSPGIGGVQETQYF. The CDR3 DNA is TGTGCCAGCAGCCCCGGGATCGGGGGGGTCCAAGAGACCCAGTACTTC.

The CDR3 sequence: CATSDFRTGDEETQYF. The CDR3 bases are TGTGCCACCAGTGATTTTCGAACCGGGGACGAAGAGACCCAGTACTTC. The V and J genes are TRBV24-1 and TRBJ2-5; the D call may be TRBD1 or TRBD2 (5 bases each). The germline CDR1 and CDR2 sequences are KGHDR and SFDVKD. The CDR3 is made up of 16 amino acids. Deletions cut 1 base from V and 3 bases from J, with 14 bases between.

This clonotype was picked up a small number of times. This chain connects TRBV20-1 to TRBJ1-1; TRBD1 is a possible D gene (6 bases). Germline loops: CDR1 DFQATT, CDR2 SNEGSKA (reference sequence). The CDR3 consists of 11 residues. The CDR3 nucleotides are TGCCAACAGGGAGTGAACACTGAAGCTTTCTTT. Its translation is CQQGVNTEAFF.

About this clonotype itself: The junction shows a germline mismatch at one end, possibly a read error. The genes are TRBV3-1 and TRBJ2-4; TRBD2 is a possible D gene (5 bases). Germline V gene data show CDR1 as LGHDT and CDR2 as YNNKEL (reference sequence). The CDR3 contains 14 residues. The CDR3 is CASSQDLEADPLFF. The CDR3 DNA reads TGTGCCAGCAGCCAAGATTTAGAAGCGGACCCGTTGTTCTTC.

V and J are TRBV18 and TRBJ1-6; 9 nucleotides match TRBD1. The germline gives CDR1 KGHSH, CDR2 LQKENI. The CDR3 length is 16 residues. The J segment lost 5 bases and the V segment lost 5 bases, leaving 7 bases of the junction unmatched. Here the CDR3 DNA reads TGTGCCAGCTCATCTGAGACAGGGGGGAATAATTCACCCCTCCACTTT. Translating it yields CASSSETGGNNSPLHF. Variable domain in full (rest from reference TRBV18 and TRBJ1-6): NAGVMQNPRHLVRRRGQEARLRCSPMKGHSHVYWYRQLPEEGLKFMVYLQKENIIDESGMPKERFSAEFPKEGPSILRIQQVVRGDSAAYFCASSSETGGNNSPLHFGNGTRLTVT.

This clonotype occurred a few times. The chain couples TRBV28 to TRBJ2-3, with 7 bases fitting TRBD1. The J segment lost 2 bases and the V segment lost 6 bases, leaving 8 bases of the junction unmatched. CDR3 length: 15 residues. Germline-derived CDR1 and CDR2 are MDHEN and SYDVKM. The CDR3 spells CASSARGQTTDTQYF. The CDR3, as DNA: TGTGCCAGCAGCGCAAGGGGACAGACCACAGATACGCAGTATTTT.

V and J are TRBV20-1 and TRBJ2-1; tentatively, D is TRBD2 (5 bases). Deletions cut 1 base from V and 9 bases from J, with 7 bases between. Germline CDR1 reads DFQATT; CDR2 reads SNEGSKA (reference sequence). The CDR3 consists of 11 residues. The CDR3 region is CSARGGFEQFF. In DNA form, the CDR3 reads TGCAGTGCTAGAGGAGGGTTTGAGCAGTTCTTC.